This T cell receptor (beta chain) was recorded in a study of blood T cell repertoires in COVID-19. The overall study: Samples came from the United States, Italy and Spain, spanning acute and convalescent COVID-19. Sources were T cells, B-cell-depleted T cells, or PBMCs; the material itself was cDNA or gDNA.

In the original processing: By means of reference gene primer amplification, nucleated cell counts were estimated. The data were produced by immunoSEQ multiplex PCR, yet TCRdb's version contains in-frame clones alone and is incomplete. V, J and clone size reflect that table, while D and trimming were determined from the DNA. The data hold fewer than 300,000 clones, with less than 85% observed a single time. Germline V lookup: CDR1 MNHEY, CDR2 SMNVEV (reference sequence). Trimming at V came to 5 bases and at J to 5 bases, leaving 10 bases not matched to a gene. The CDR3 is 15 residues long. Sequenced material: peripheral blood. The chain has TRBV27 and TRBJ2-5; 8 bases agree with TRBD1. This sequence was found in a woman aged 18-29 years with acute or convalescent COVID-19. The chain's CDR3 is CASSPRTGFQETQYF. Here the CDR3 DNA reads TGTGCCAGCAGTCCAAGGACAGGGTTTCAGGAGACCCAGTACTTC.